These 2 T cell receptor beta chains were all obtained from the same sample, sequenced in a study of technical replicates of blood from a handful of donors (dated 2017 in TCRdb). The library came from the immunoSEQ multiplex PCR assay. TCRdb carries this immuneACCESS record with in-frame sequences only. Its versions omit some clonotypes, under half of them owing to an unresolved V gene in the studies checked, with the rest unexplained. Here the sample has 60,000 to 95,000 clones; 91% occur a single time. 0.37% of the sample is taken by the ten largest. The material sequenced was T cells isolated from PBMCs. The source of these receptors is a human donor in good health. Some clones in this sample may be carry-over from other donors' samples.

This rearrangement joins TRBV23-1 to TRBJ2-1; weak D call: TRBD2 (6 bases). TRBV23-1 is marked as an open reading frame, function uncertain. Trimming took off 0 bases at V and 3 bases at J, with 12 bases between the two ends. The CDR3 is made up of 16 amino acids. DNA for the CDR3: TGCGCCAGCAGTCAATCTAGCGGTTGCTTCTACAATGAGCAGTTCTTC. Its protein product is CASSQSSGCFYNEQFF.

V is TRBV13 and J is TRBJ2-1; TRBD1 might be the D (6 bases). The V gene lost 5 bases and the J gene lost 6 bases, with 20 bases spanning the gap. In germline, CDR1 is PRHDT, CDR2 FYEKMQ (reference sequence). This CDR3 contains 16 residues. The CDR3 nucleotides read TGTGCCAGCAGCGCCCCAGGGTCAAACAGGGTCAATGAGCAGTTCTTC. Amino acids: CASSAPGSNRVNEQFF.